The 27 T cell receptor beta chains listed next were all sequenced from one sample in a study of blood T cell repertoires in COVID-19. Clones were read by immunoSEQ multiplex PCR, and TCRdb kept only the in-frame ones, dropping some. The sample includes roughly 92,000 clones, around 87% of them seen just once. Sequences were obtained from peripheral blood. Receptors originate from a woman over 75 with active or convalescent COVID-19.

The chain employs TRBV5-8 and TRBJ1-4, with 12 bases identical to TRBD1. In germline, CDR1 is SGHTS, CDR2 YDEGEE. Unmatched junction bases numbered 7, after V lost 5 bases and J lost 8 bases. The CDR3 is 15 residues long. The CDR3 loop reads CASSPGTGGEEKLFF. In DNA form, the CDR3 reads TGTGCCAGCAGTCCCGGGACAGGGGGCGAGGAAAAACTGTTTTTT. The full variable domain, in which reference TRBV5-8 and TRBJ1-4 provide the parts outside the CDR3, is EAGVTQSPTHLIKTRGQQATLRCSPISGHTSVYWYQQALGLGLQFLLWYDEGEERNRGNFPPRFSGRQFPNYSSELNVNALELEDSALYLCASSPGTGGEEKLFFGSGTQLSVL.

The genes are TRBV24-1 and TRBJ2-5; D unclear. The CDR3 runs 14 residues. V was cut by 0 bases and J by 0 bases, with 4 bases left in between. Germline CDR1 is KGHDR and CDR2 is SFDVKD. The CDR3 region is CATSDLTHQETQYF. The CDR3 nucleotides are TGTGCCACCAGTGATTTGACACACCAAGAGACCCAGTACTTC.

This rearrangement joins TRBV7-9 to TRBJ1-1, with D unresolved. The ends were cut back, 0 bases at V and 3 bases at J, with 11 bases in the middle. Germline V gives CDR1 SEHNR, CDR2 FQNEAQ (reference sequence). This CDR3 contains 15 residues. CDR3 in DNA: TGTGCCAGCAGCTTAGCGGCTTCCTCAGACACTGAAGCTTTCTTT. Translating gives CASSLAASSDTEAFF.

The chain is built from TRBV9 and TRBJ1-4, with D unclear. CDR3 size: 13 residues. Per germline, CDR1 SGDLS and CDR2 YYNGEE. Trimming stripped 0 bases from V and 8 bases from J, with 8 bases between. CDR3: CASSVASGEKLFF. The DNA for the CDR3 is TGTGCCAGCAGCGTAGCATCCGGGGAAAAACTGTTTTTT. Filled out from reference TRBV9 and TRBJ1-4, the complete variable domain reads DSGVTQTPKHLITATGQRVTLRCSPRSGDLSVYWYQQSLDQGLQFLIQYYNGEERAKGNILERFSAQQFPDLHSELNLSSLELGDSALYFCASSVASGEKLFFGSGTQLSVL.

The chain couples TRBV5-1 to TRBJ2-3, with D maybe TRBD2 (6 bases). V was cut by 0 bases and J by 6 bases, with 14 bases left in between. Per germline, CDR1 SGHRS and CDR2 YFSETQ. CDR3 length: 15 amino acids. Written as DNA, the CDR3 is TGCGCCAGCAGCTTGGCCTCGGGCAGCGGGGATACGCAGTATTTT. This translates into CASSLASGSGDTQYF.

V gene TRBV7-9 combines with J gene TRBJ1-1; D remains ambiguous. In germline, CDR1 is SEHNR, CDR2 FQNEAQ (reference sequence). This CDR3 has 10 residues. The V end lost 0 bases, the J end lost 11 bases, and 4 bases lay between the germline ends. CDR3 coding DNA: TGTGCCAGCAGCTTAGCATCGGCTTTCTTT. This gives the protein CASSLASAFF.

V is TRBV9 and J is TRBJ2-2; no definite D call. This CDR3 region has 13 residues. The ends were cut back, 3 bases at V and 6 bases at J, with 9 bases in the middle. CDR1 and CDR2 from the germline V gene are SGDLS and YYNGEE. CDR3 coding DNA: TGTGCCAGCAGCGCAACACCGTCCGGGGAGCTGTTTTTT. This sequence encodes CASSATPSGELFF.

The chain is built from TRBV7-9 and TRBJ2-3; 15 bases map to TRBD2. CDR1 is SEHNR, CDR2 FQNEAQ, per germline (reference sequence). After removal of 10 bases from V and 7 bases from J, the junction contained 3 bases not matched to a gene. The CDR3 length is 13 residues. The chain's CDR3 is CATGTSGRYTQYF. The CDR3 DNA reads as TGTGCCACCGGGACTAGCGGGAGGTATACGCAGTATTTT.

This chain joins TRBV2 and TRBJ1-2, with 8 bases aligning to TRBD1. The V gene's germline CDR1 is SNHLY and CDR2 FYNNEI. The CDR3 runs to 14 residues. J was trimmed by 8 bases and V by 6 bases; bases with no gene match: 11. CDR3 DNA: TGTGCCAGCAGCTTAGGGACAGGTCATGGGGGCTACACCTTC. Translated: CASSLGTGHGGYTF. The full variable domain, in which reference TRBV2 and TRBJ1-2 provide the parts outside the CDR3, is EPEVTQTPSHQVTQMGQEVILRCVPISNHLYFYWYRQILGQKVEFLVSFYNNEISEKSEIFDDQFSVERPDGSNFTLKIRSTKLEDSAMYFCASSLGTGHGGYTFGSGTRLTVV.

The chain is built from TRBV2 and TRBJ2-1, with D maybe TRBD2 (5 bases). Trimming shortened V by 7 bases and J by 8 bases, and 15 bases separated the two germline ends. The CDR3 spans 13 residues. Germline CDR1 is SNHLY and CDR2 is FYNNEI. CDR3 amino acids: CASTQAGGHEQFF. The CDR3 coding sequence is TGTGCCAGCACCCAGGCGGGCGGGCATGAGCAGTTCTTC.

The chain couples TRBV7-9 to TRBJ1-2; the D is unclear. The V and J ends lost 3 bases and 2 bases respectively, with 10 bases between them. In germline, CDR1 is SEHNR, CDR2 FQNEAQ (reference sequence). This CDR3 comprises 14 residues. The CDR3 nucleotides are TGTGCCAGCAGCTTTGGACTGGGGAACTATGGCTACACCTTC. Its protein product is CASSFGLGNYGYTF. Variable domain in full (rest from reference TRBV7-9 and TRBJ1-2): DTGVSQNPRHKITKRGQNVTFRCDPISEHNRLYWYRQTLGQGPEFLTYFQNEAQLEKSRLLSDRFSAERPKGSFSTLEIQRTEQGDSAMYLCASSFGLGNYGYTFGSGTRLTVV.

This rearrangement joins TRBV7-6 to TRBJ2-1; 10 bases line up with TRBD2. The CDR3 loop spans 17 amino acids. Germline V gene lookup returns CDR1 SGHVS and CDR2 FNYEAQ. The trim removed 5 bases at V and 4 bases at J, leaving 11 bases unmatched. The CDR3 region has the DNA TGTGCCAGCAGCCCTAGCGTGCCTAGCGGGGGTTACAATGAGCAGTTCTTC. Encoded protein: CASSPSVPSGGYNEQFF.

The chain has TRBV12-3 or TRBV12-4 and TRBJ1-1; D is uncertain. V was pared by 4 bases and J by 5 bases, with 11 bases between. The CDR3 totals 13 residues. The CDR3 bases are TGTGCCAGCAGTTCCCAGCAGAGGACTGAAGCTTTCTTT. Amino acid sequence: CASSSQQRTEAFF.

The chain carries TRBV2 and TRBJ2-7, with 8 bases lining up with TRBD1. The CDR3 has 16 residues. V lost 0 bases and J lost 0; bases outside the gene matches: 4. Germline V gives CDR1 SNHLY, CDR2 FYNNEI. In DNA form, the CDR3 reads TGTGCCAGCAGTGAAGCTCGGGGACAGGACTCCTACGAGCAGTACTTC. Its protein product is CASSEARGQDSYEQYF.

This chain uses TRBV9 with TRBJ2-1; possibly TRBD1 for D (5 bases). Germline loops: CDR1 SGDLS, CDR2 YYNGEE. Trimming took 4 bases from V and 0 from J, leaving 8 bases between them. There are 14 residues in the CDR3. In DNA, the CDR3 is TGTGCCAGCAGCCCGCAGGGCTCCTACAATGAGCAGTTCTTC. Its protein product is CASSPQGSYNEQFF.

This sequence joins TRBV7-2 and TRBJ1-2, with 7 bases fitting TRBD1. The CDR3 is 16 amino acids. The V and J ends lost 2 bases and 2 bases, in that order; junction bases with no gene match: 8. Germline V CDR1 and CDR2: SGHTA, FQGNSA. The CDR3 nucleotides are TGTGCCAGCAGCTTACCGGGGACAGCTGTGAACTATGGCTACACCTTC. Translated, it gives CASSLPGTAVNYGYTF.

The chain recombines TRBV7-9 with TRBJ2-1, with 10 positions matching TRBD2. Germline trimming cut 5 bases from V and 7 bases from J; bases unmatched to any gene: 8. The germline V gene encodes CDR1 SEHNR and CDR2 FQNEAQ (reference sequence). The CDR3 is 15 residues long. The CDR3 region is CASSELAGGLNEQFF. CDR3 nucleotide sequence: TGTGCCAGCAGCGAATTAGCGGGAGGTCTTAATGAGCAGTTCTTC.

The chain combines TRBV5-1 with TRBJ2-7, with D unresolved. CDR3 length: 18 residues. V gave up 0 bases and J gave up 2 bases, with 21 bases separating them. Germline values: CDR1 SGHRS, CDR2 YFSETQ. This chain's CDR3 is CASSLGFTRIQTPYEQYF. CDR3 DNA sequence: TGCGCCAGCAGCTTGGGATTCACCCGAATCCAAACACCCTACGAGCAGTACTTC.

The rearrangement joins TRBV11-2 to TRBJ2-3; 10 bases agree with TRBD2. The J segment lost 2 bases and the V segment lost 5 bases, leaving 10 bases of the junction unmatched. Germline CDR1 and CDR2: SGHAT and FQNNGV. The CDR3 contains 17 residues. The CDR3 DNA reads TGTGCCAGCAGCCTCCGACCTAGCGGGGGTAACACAGATACGCAGTATTTT. It translates to CASSLRPSGGNTDTQYF. Drawing the rest from reference TRBV11-2 and TRBJ2-3, the complete variable domain is EAGVAQSPRYKIIEKRQSVAFWCNPISGHATLYWYQQILGQGPKLLIQFQNNGVVDDSQLPKDRFSAERLKGVDSTLKIQPAKLEDSAVYLCASSLRPSGGNTDTQYFGPGTRLTVL.

In its sample, this clone was seen a few times. The chain is built from TRBV4-3 and TRBJ2-1; 12 bases agree with TRBD2. J lost 4 bases, V lost 5 bases, and 6 bases had no gene match. The CDR3 totals 16 residues. CDR1 is LGHNA and CDR2 is YSLEER in the germline V gene. The DNA of the CDR3 is TGCGCCAGCAGCGGACGACTAGCGGGAGAATACAATGAGCAGTTCTTC. Protein product: CASSGRLAGEYNEQFF.

This chain joins TRBV3-1 (or the pseudogene TRBV3-2) and TRBJ2-5, with TRBD2 identical over 15 bases. J lost 1 base, V lost 2 bases, and 2 bases had no gene match. Germline CDR1 reads LGHDT; CDR2 reads YNNKEL (reference sequence). The CDR3 runs to 17 residues. CDR3 loop: CASSQLGLAGGQETQYF. The CDR3 region has the DNA TGTGCCAGCAGCCAATTGGGACTAGCGGGAGGCCAAGAGACCCAGTACTTC.

J is TRBJ2-2 and V is TRBV5-6; TRBD2 matches 12 bases. The germline V gene encodes CDR1 SGHDT and CDR2 YYEEEE. The V and J ends lost 4 bases and 6 bases, in that order; junction bases with no gene match: 7. This CDR3 has 16 residues. CDR3 sequence reads: CASSVGLAGGAGELFF. The CDR3 DNA reads TGTGCCAGCAGCGTGGGGCTAGCGGGAGGGGCCGGGGAGCTGTTTTTT.

The rearrangement joins TRBV5-1 to TRBJ2-3; no clear D gene. This CDR3 is built from 15 residues. Germline values: CDR1 SGHRS, CDR2 YFSETQ. Trimming stripped 4 bases from V and 2 bases from J, with 14 bases between. The CDR3 DNA is TGCGCCAGCAGCACAGAAGGCCGTTACACAGATACGCAGTATTTT. This encodes CASSTEGRYTDTQYF. Filled out from reference TRBV5-1 and TRBJ2-3, the complete variable domain reads KAGVTQTPRYLIKTRGQQVTLSCSPISGHRSVSWYQQTPGQGLQFLFEYFSETQRNKGNFPGRFSGRQFSNSRSEMNVSTLELGDSALYLCASSTEGRYTDTQYFGPGTRLTVL.

The chain combines TRBV7-2 with TRBJ2-2; no clear D gene. V was trimmed by 3 bases and J by 7 bases, leaving 9 bases between them. CDR1 is SGHTA, CDR2 FQGNSA, per germline. The CDR3 is made up of 13 amino acids. CDR3 sequence reads: CASSFRFNGELFF. CDR3 bases: TGTGCCAGCAGCTTCCGGTTCAACGGGGAGCTGTTTTTT.

The chain recombines TRBV5-4 with TRBJ1-2, with TRBD1 matching over 9 bases. Germline V lookup: CDR1 SGHNT, CDR2 YYREEE (reference sequence). This CDR3 comprises 15 residues. Trimming at V came to 4 bases and at J to 5 bases, leaving 9 bases not matched to a gene. DNA for the CDR3: TGTGCCAGCAGCACCGGGACAGGGTCTGGTTATGGCTACACCTTC. Protein product: CASSTGTGSGYGYTF.

The chain recombines TRBV20-1 with TRBJ2-7; maybe TRBD1 (6 bases). The V gene lost 3 bases and the J gene lost 6 bases, with 15 bases spanning the gap. The CDR3 is 13 amino acids. Germline assignment: CDR1 DFQATT and CDR2 SNEGSKA (reference sequence). The CDR3 DNA follows: TGCAGTGCTAGTAGAGCCAGGGGCGGCGAGCAGTACTTC. Translated: CSASRARGGEQYF.

The CDR3 sequence is CASSLQGSKNTGELFF. The DNA for the CDR3 is TGTGCCAGCTCACTACAGGGGTCCAAGAACACCGGGGAGCTGTTTTTT. This rearrangement joins TRBV18 to TRBJ2-2, with 7 bases that match TRBD1. The junction had 6 bases not matched to a gene; V was cut back by 4 bases and J by 1 base. Per germline, CDR1 KGHSH and CDR2 LQKENI. This CDR3 comprises 16 residues.